The 24 T cell receptor beta chains below were found in one sample sequenced in a study of blood T cell repertoires in COVID-19 (TCRdb year 2020). Libraries came from the immunoSEQ multiplex PCR assay. The immuneACCESS repertoire file appears here via TCRdb, limited to in-frame rearrangements. These files lack a portion of the clones; in checked studies, under half of the deficit traces to unresolved V genes, and the cause of the others is not known. A total of a few hundred thousand clones appear in this sample, approximately 88% of them only once. In total, the top ten clones hold 2.5% to 3.5% of the sample. Sequences were obtained from peripheral blood. These receptors were obtained from a woman aged 25-40 years with COVID-19, enrolled during active disease.

This chain joins TRBV29-1 and TRBJ2-3, with D possibly TRBD1 on 6 matching bases. This CDR3 is built from 13 residues. Trimming left V 7 bases short and J 6 bases short, with 17 bases between. Germline loops: CDR1 SQVTM, CDR2 ANQGSEA. The CDR3, as DNA: TGCAGCGGCAACGGACAGACCGTGGATACGCAGTATTTT. It codes for CSGNGQTVDTQYF.

V usage is TRBV4-3 and J usage is TRBJ2-3, with TRBD2 identical over 11 bases. The CDR3 spans 18 residues. CDR1 LGHNA and CDR2 YSLEER come from the germline V gene. With V trimmed by 0 bases and J by 6 bases, 11 bases remained unmatched. CDR3 residues: CASSQDARTSGLRDTQYF. CDR3 nucleotides: TGCGCCAGCAGCCAAGATGCCCGGACTAGCGGGTTGAGGGATACGCAGTATTTT.

This sequence joins TRBV7-2 and TRBJ1-1; unclear D gene. V was shortened by 5 bases and J by 8 bases, with 15 bases between the two germline ends. Germline CDR1 SGHTA, CDR2 FQGNSA. The CDR3 has 13 residues. This chain's CDR3 is CASSPQRTPEAFF. The DNA for the CDR3 is TGTGCCAGCAGCCCCCAGCGGACCCCGGAAGCTTTCTTT.

The V call is TRBV2, the J call TRBJ1-5, with D perhaps matching TRBD1 (5 bases). This CDR3 has 16 residues. Trimming cost V 2 bases and J 5 bases, with 16 bases left between them. Germline lookup yields CDR1 SNHLY and CDR2 FYNNEI. CDR3 protein: CASSEPPPGPDQPQHF. CDR3 in DNA: TGTGCCAGCAGTGAACCCCCGCCAGGGCCGGATCAGCCCCAGCATTTT.

V usage is TRBV7-8 and J usage is TRBJ1-3, with unresolved D. CDR1 SGHVS and CDR2 FQNEAQ come from the germline V gene. The V and J ends lost 3 bases and 2 bases respectively, with 5 bases between them. This CDR3 has 13 amino acids. Here the CDR3 DNA reads TGTGCCAGCAGCTTGGGAGCTGGAAACACCATATATTTT. Translated: CASSLGAGNTIYF.

The V and J genes are TRBV28 and TRBJ1-2; 7 bases map to TRBD1. The CDR3 contains 14 residues. J lost 0 bases, V lost 2 bases, and 0 bases had no gene match. The germline V gene has CDR1 MDHEN and CDR2 SYDVKM. Written as DNA, the CDR3 is TGTGCCAGCAGTTTAGACAGGGCTAACTATGGCTACACCTTC. Protein product: CASSLDRANYGYTF.

This chain uses TRBV6-5 with TRBJ1-4, with 8 bases identical to TRBD1. The V segment lost 6 bases and the J segment 1 base; nucleotides outside the gene matches: 4. The CDR3 has 15 residues. Germline values: CDR1 MNHEY, CDR2 SVGAGI. DNA for the CDR3: TGTGCCAGCAGAAAGGACAGGGTAACTAATGAAAAACTGTTTTTT. Translated, it gives CASRKDRVTNEKLFF.

CDR3 sequence (DNA): TGTGCCAGCAGCCGAGGGGGCCTACGCTCCTACAATGAGCAGTTCTTC. Translating it yields CASSRGGLRSYNEQFF. This chain joins TRBV3-1 (or the pseudogene TRBV3-2) and TRBJ2-1; 7 positions agree with TRBD1. CDR1 is LGHDT and CDR2 is YNNKEL in the germline V gene (reference sequence). The CDR3 extends over 16 amino acids. The V gene end was trimmed by 4 bases and the J gene end by 0 bases; junction bases not matched to a gene: 6.

This clone was seen only once. The gene calls are TRBV27 and TRBJ2-3; possibly TRBD1 for D (5 bases). This CDR3 has 16 residues. From germline, CDR1 is MNHEY and CDR2 SMNVEV (reference sequence). The V and J ends lost 1 base and 3 bases respectively, with 14 bases between them. The CDR3: CASSLFMTETTDTQYF. The CDR3 nucleotides read TGTGCCAGCAGTTTATTTATGACAGAGACGACAGATACGCAGTATTTT.

The chain links TRBV4-3 to TRBJ1-2; the match to TRBD1 covers 11 bases. From germline, CDR1 is LGHNA and CDR2 YSLEER. Trimming cost V 1 base and J 4 bases; bases outside gene matches: 2. This CDR3 region has 15 residues. As DNA, the CDR3 is TGCGCCAGCAGCCAAGCCGGGACAGGGGGCTATGGCTACACCTTC. This sequence encodes CASSQAGTGGYGYTF.

In this sample, this clone turned up once. V gene TRBV27 combines with J gene TRBJ1-5; 8 nucleotides line up with TRBD1. This CDR3 has 13 amino acids. V gave up 6 bases and J gave up 6 bases; unmatched junction bases: 4. Germline CDR1 MNHEY, CDR2 SMNVEV (reference sequence). The CDR3: CASRDRGSQPQHF. DNA for the CDR3: TGTGCCAGCAGAGACAGGGGAAGTCAGCCCCAGCATTTT.

This clone was observed once. The V and J genes are TRBV28 and TRBJ1-5; TRBD1 might be the D (5 bases). The CDR3 runs to 17 residues. CDR1 and CDR2 from the germline V gene are MDHEN and SYDVKM. V gave up 6 bases and J gave up 0 bases, with 18 bases separating them. DNA of the CDR3: TGTGCCAGCAGGCGGGGCCGCGGTCCTTATAGCAATCAGCCCCAGCATTTT. Its translation is CASRRGRGPYSNQPQHF. Full variable domain (outside the CDR3, taken from reference TRBV28 and TRBJ1-5): DVKVTQSSRYLVKRTGEKVFLECVQDMDHENMFWYRQDPGLGLRLIYFSYDVKMKEKGDIPEGYSVSREKKERFSLILESASTNQTSMYLCASRRGRGPYSNQPQHFGDGTRLSIL.

The V and J genes are TRBV18 and TRBJ2-5; 11 positions match TRBD2. CDR1 is KGHSH and CDR2 is LQKENI in the germline V gene. After removal of 3 bases from V and 4 bases from J, the junction contained 10 bases not matched to a gene. This CDR3 has 17 residues. For the CDR3, the DNA is TGTGCCAGCTCACCCCGTGGGACTAGCGGCCCAATAGAGACCCAGTACTTC. Amino acids: CASSPRGTSGPIETQYF.

This sequence joins TRBV13 and TRBJ1-1, with 7 bases lining up with TRBD1. CDR1 is PRHDT, CDR2 FYEKMQ, per germline (reference sequence). The CDR3 is 12 residues long. V shed 8 bases and J 10 bases; nucleotides not matched to a gene: 10. The CDR3 protein is CASGPYSGGAFF. The CDR3 region has the DNA TGTGCCAGCGGCCCTTACTCAGGGGGAGCTTTCTTT.

This clone was seen more than once but under ten times. This rearrangement joins TRBV6-2 or TRBV6-3 to TRBJ1-1, with D possibly being TRBD1 (5 bases). Germline V gene lookup returns CDR1 MNHEY and CDR2 SVGEGT. V was pared by 0 bases and J by 6 bases, with 8 bases between. The CDR3 totals 13 residues. The CDR3 nucleotides are TGTGCCAGCAGTTACTCGTGGGGGGCTGAAGCTTTCTTT. Translation gives CASSYSWGAEAFF.

J is TRBJ1-2 and V is TRBV19, with 8 bases fitting TRBD1. V lost 6 bases, J lost 9 bases, and 12 bases stayed unmatched. The CDR3 has 14 residues. Germline V gene sequence: CDR1 LNHDA, CDR2 SQIVND (reference sequence). CDR3 sequence: CASSYRGQGERYTF. The CDR3 nucleotides read TGTGCCAGTAGCTACCGAGGACAGGGAGAGCGCTACACCTTC.

The CDR3 DNA follows: TGTGCCAGCAGTTTAGCCGGCAATGAGCAGTTCTTC. Translated, it gives CASSLAGNEQFF. The chain uses TRBV28 and TRBJ2-1; D unclear. CDR1 is MDHEN and CDR2 is SYDVKM in the germline V gene. The CDR3 has 12 amino acids. The germline V and J ends were trimmed by 2 bases and 6 bases, with 5 bases remaining between them.

V and J are TRBV27 and TRBJ2-1; 7 bases fit TRBD2. From germline, CDR1 is MNHEY and CDR2 SMNVEV (reference sequence). After removal of 6 bases from V and 0 bases from J, the junction contained 5 bases not matched to a gene. The CDR3 consists of 15 residues. The CDR3 loop is CASRSWDYSYNEQFF. CDR3 in DNA: TGTGCCAGCAGGTCGTGGGACTACTCCTACAATGAGCAGTTCTTC.

The chain uses TRBV11-2 and TRBJ2-1; 7 bases are shared with TRBD2. The V gene's germline CDR1 is SGHAT and CDR2 FQNNGV. The CDR3 runs 14 residues. V lost 1 base and J lost 9; bases outside the gene matches: 6. In DNA form, the CDR3 reads TGTGCCAGCAGCTTAGGGTTGGGAGGGAGTGAGCAGTTCTTC. It yields the protein CASSLGLGGSEQFF.

DNA of the CDR3: TGTGCCAGCAGTTTTCACAGCTCTGGAAACACCATATATTTT. This codes for CASSFHSSGNTIYF. V gene TRBV28 combines with J gene TRBJ1-3; no reliable D call. The CDR3 sequence is 14 residues long. V was cut by 3 bases and J by 0 bases, with 6 bases left in between. Looked up from germline, CDR1 is MDHEN and CDR2 is SYDVKM.

This chain connects TRBV6-2 or TRBV6-3 to TRBJ2-7; no clear D. CDR1 is MNHEY and CDR2 is SVGEGT in the germline V gene. CDR3 length: 11 amino acids. Trimming stripped 5 bases from V and 3 bases from J, with 5 bases between. For the CDR3, the DNA is TGTGCCAGCAGTCCCTACTACGAGCAGTACTTC. It translates to CASSPYYEQYF.

The rearrangement uses TRBV2 and TRBJ1-2; D remains ambiguous. The CDR3 has 13 amino acids. The V end lost 2 bases, the J end lost 4 bases, and 8 bases lay between the germline ends. In germline, CDR1 is SNHLY, CDR2 FYNNEI. The CDR3 sequence is CASSETGGYGYTF. The CDR3 nucleotides read TGTGCCAGCAGTGAAACGGGTGGCTATGGCTACACCTTC.

The rearrangement uses TRBV19 and TRBJ1-5, with D hard to call. The length of the CDR3 is 15 residues. Per germline, CDR1 LNHDA and CDR2 SQIVND (reference sequence). Trimming took 4 bases from V and 0 from J, leaving 10 bases between them. CDR3: CASSRGENSNQPQHF. CDR3 nucleotides: TGTGCCAGTAGTAGGGGAGAAAATAGCAATCAGCCCCAGCATTTT.

This sequence joins TRBV12-3 or TRBV12-4 and TRBJ2-1, with 7 nucleotides matching TRBD2. The J segment lost 10 bases and the V segment lost 2 bases, leaving 2 bases of the junction unmatched. The CDR3 loop spans 12 amino acids. The CDR3 is CASSLRGDEQFF. DNA for the CDR3: TGTGCCAGCAGTTTACGGGGGGACGAGCAGTTCTTC.